These T cell receptor beta chains were read from a single sample in a study of blood T cell repertoires in COVID-19. Sequencing used immunoSEQ multiplex PCR; TCRdb keeps in-frame clones, though not all of them. The table lists a few hundred thousand clones, over 75% of them singletons. Sequencing was performed on PBMCs or T cells enriched from blood (not recorded which). These receptors originate from a man aged 30 to 45 who had recovered from COVID-19. Both conserved end residues are part of each CDR3. D genes are given only for firm matches. The size entry is marked missing in some rows and otherwise reads once, few, many or a size class.

abundance	v_gene	d_gene	j_gene	CDR3aa	CDR3nt
NA	TRBV30	NA	TRBJ2-2	CAWSVTVNTGELFF	TGTGCCTGGAGTGTTACGGTGAACACCGGGGAGCTGTTTTTT
once	TRBV9	NA	TRBJ2-7	CASSAGGQSTYEQYF	TGTGCCAGCAGCGCCGGGGGACAGAGTACCTACGAGCAGTACTTC
NA	TRBV19	NA	TRBJ2-7	CASSISTGQPYEQYF	TGTGCCAGTAGTATTAGTACAGGACAGCCGTACGAGCAGTACTTC
NA	TRBV6-5	NA	TRBJ2-3	CASRVAGVDTQYF	TGTGCCAGCAGGGTAGCCGGGGTGGATACGCAGTATTTT
NA	TRBV6-5	NA	TRBJ1-2	CASSYSMRTPYGYTF	TGTGCCAGCAGTTACTCGATGCGGACTCCCTATGGCTACACCTTC
NA	TRBV11-2	NA	TRBJ1-4	CASSLGARAGEKLFF	TGTGCCAGCAGCTTAGGGGCGAGGGCGGGGGAAAAACTGTTTTTT
NA	TRBV3-1/TRBV3-2	TRBD1	TRBJ1-2	CASSQGPGQGLDGYTF	TGTGCCAGCAGCCAAGGACCGGGACAGGGTTTAGATGGCTACACCTTC
NA	TRBV6-4	TRBD1	TRBJ1-5	CARRGQFNQPQHF	TGTGCCCGCAGGGGACAGTTCAATCAGCCCCAGCATTTT
NA	TRBV4-2	NA	TRBJ2-3	CASSQGVRGTDTQYF	TGTGCCAGCAGCCAAGGAGTGAGGGGCACAGATACGCAGTATTTT
NA	TRBV6-5	NA	TRBJ1-4	CASSSGQLTNEKLFF	TGTGCCAGCAGTTCCGGTCAACTAACTAATGAAAAACTGTTTTTT
NA	TRBV30	TRBD1	TRBJ2-7	CAWSARQGSRNYEQYF	TGTGCCTGGAGTGCCCGACAGGGATCTCGGAACTACGAGCAGTACTTC
NA	TRBV4-2	TRBD1	TRBJ1-2	CASSRDRAGGYTF	TGTGCCAGCAGCCGGGACAGGGCGGGCGGCTACACCTTC
NA	TRBV6-5	NA	TRBJ1-5	CASSGGAGSHQPQHF	TGTGCCAGCAGCGGGGGAGCGGGAAGTCATCAGCCCCAGCATTTT
NA	TRBV6-1	NA	TRBJ1-3	CASSEMGRELISGNTIYF	TGTGCCAGCAGTGAAATGGGGAGGGAGCTTATCTCTGGAAACACCATATATTTT
once	TRBV5-1	TRBD1	TRBJ1-2	CASSRQGYGYTF	TGCGCCAGCAGCAGACAGGGTTACGGCTACACCTTC
NA	TRBV4-1	NA	TRBJ1-1	CASSLGHLNTEAFF	TGCGCCAGCAGCCTGGGACATTTGAACACTGAAGCTTTCTTT
NA	TRBV18	TRBD1	TRBJ2-4	CASSSDRRNIQYF	TGTGCCAGCTCATCGGACAGGCGGAACATTCAGTACTTC
NA	TRBV5-4	TRBD1	TRBJ2-2	CASSYRDRPNTGELFF	TGTGCCAGCAGCTACCGGGACAGGCCGAACACCGGGGAGCTGTTTTTT
NA	TRBV3-1/TRBV3-2	TRBD2	TRBJ2-1	CASSQVTSGGHNEQFF	TGTGCCAGCAGCCAAGTGACTAGCGGGGGCCACAATGAGCAGTTCTTC
once	TRBV29-1	TRBD1	TRBJ1-2	CSAEFIQGWYGYTF	TGCAGCGCGGAATTTATACAGGGGTGGTATGGCTACACCTTC
many	TRBV6-1	NA	TRBJ1-5	CASSATGGNQPQHF	TGTGCCAGCAGTGCGACAGGCGGCAATCAGCCCCAGCATTTT
few	TRBV5-4	TRBD2	TRBJ2-3	CASSGGGLAAEDTQYF	TGTGCCAGCAGCGGGGGGGGACTAGCGGCAGAAGATACGCAGTATTTT
NA	TRBV28	TRBD1	TRBJ2-7	CASSRGTGGYEQYF	TGTGCCAGCAGCCGCGGGACAGGGGGCTACGAGCAGTACTTC
NA	TRBV13	NA	TRBJ1-1	CASSVGHLNTEAFF	TGTGCCAGCAGCGTGGGACACTTGAACACTGAAGCTTTCTTT
NA	TRBV3-1/TRBV3-2	NA	TRBJ1-5	CASSQGANGSRQPQHF	TGTGCCAGCAGCCAAGGAGCGAATGGCTCCCGGCAGCCCCAGCATTTT
NA	TRBV5-1	TRBD1	TRBJ2-7	CASSRGQLLTLPSYEQYF	TGCGCCAGCAGCCGGGGACAGTTACTTACCCTTCCCTCCTACGAGCAGTACTTC
once	TRBV18	TRBD1	TRBJ1-2	CASSPRTGDYGYTF	TGTGCCAGCTCACCCAGGACAGGCGACTATGGCTACACCTTC
NA	TRBV5-4	NA	TRBJ2-5	CASSLGTVQETQYF	TGTGCCAGCAGCTTGGGGACAGTCCAAGAGACCCAGTACTTC
NA	TRBV4-1	NA	TRBJ2-7	CASSQKPGGEQYF	TGCGCCAGCAGCCAAAAGCCAGGCGGGGAGCAGTACTTC
NA	TRBV6-6	NA	TRBJ2-7	CASSYWDTYEQYF	TGTGCCAGCAGTTATTGGGACACCTACGAGCAGTACTTC